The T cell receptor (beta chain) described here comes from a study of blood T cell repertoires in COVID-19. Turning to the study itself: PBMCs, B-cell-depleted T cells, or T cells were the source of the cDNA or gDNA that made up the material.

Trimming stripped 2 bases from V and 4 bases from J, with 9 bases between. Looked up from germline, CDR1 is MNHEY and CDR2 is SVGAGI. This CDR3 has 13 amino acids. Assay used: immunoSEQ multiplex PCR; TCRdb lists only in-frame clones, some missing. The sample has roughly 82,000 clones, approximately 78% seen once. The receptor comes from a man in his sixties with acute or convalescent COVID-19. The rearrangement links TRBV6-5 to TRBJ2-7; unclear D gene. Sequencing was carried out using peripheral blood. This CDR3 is CASSYDSDYEQYF. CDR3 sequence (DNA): TGTGCCAGCAGTTACGATTCAGATTACGAGCAGTACTTC.